Reported below is one T cell receptor beta chain. The antigen is not known. This may be a read error, as it is one base from a much larger clone. For the second PCR, which ran for about 7 to 11 cycles, a sample-barcoded 5' primer and a J-beta primer mix were used. MiXCR, run by TCRdb on the 5' RACE reads, gives a single entry per CDR3 protein. Of about 670,000 distinct CDR3 sequences detected, about 43% appear once; the ten largest clones hold 30%. The people who gave samples were healthy Caucasians from Russia, aged roughly 6 to 100. This sample stems from a study of blood T cells in healthy people across ages. CDR3 size: 15 residues. The germline V gene encodes CDR1 LGHDT and CDR2 YNNKEL (reference sequence). Study-level results: Both naive CD4+ cell counts and diversity were greater in long-lived donors than in aged donors.

Input material: blood. This chain uses TRBV3-1 with TRBJ2-5; perhaps TRBD1 as D (6 bases). Matching the DNA end better, TRBJ2-7 makes the J call doubtful. This TCR came from an elderly man in good health. The CDR3 region has the DNA TGTGCCAGCAGCCAAGAAGGTCAGGGGCGCTACGAGCAGTACTTC. Translation gives CASSQEGQGRYEQYF.